This is a list of T cell receptor beta chains from one sample in a study of blood T cell repertoires in COVID-19. Profiled with immunoSEQ multiplex PCR; TCRdb holds only in-frame clones, not every one. This repertoire shows 150,000 to 200,000 clones, roughly 89% found once; its top ten account for 1.6%. Sequencing was carried out using peripheral blood. These receptors were collected from a woman aged 50 to 60 with acute or convalescent COVID-19. The CDR3 runs from the conserved cysteine through the conserved F or W. D genes are given only for firm matches. Clone size appears in some rows only: once, few, many, or a class for an expanded clone.

TRBD1	15	TRBJ1-2	NA	TRBV6-5	TGTGCCAGCAGCAAACCGGGACAGGGGGCGAGGGGCTACACCTTC	CASSKPGQGARGYTF
NA	14	TRBJ2-7	NA	TRBV14	TGTGCCAGCAGCCAAGATGGGGGGGCGAGGGAGCAGTACTTC	CASSQDGGAREQYF
TRBD2	17	TRBJ2-1	NA	TRBV6-2/TRBV6-3	TGTGCCAGCAGTGCAAGACTAGCGGGCAGCTCCTACAATGAGCAGTTCTTC	CASSARLAGSSYNEQFF
NA	11	TRBJ2-5	NA	TRBV18	TGTGCCAGCTCATCTCAAGAGACCCAGTACTTC	CASSSQETQYF
TRBD1	13	TRBJ2-7	NA	TRBV27	TGTGCCAGCAGGCGGACAGGGGGGTACGAGCAGTACTTC	CASRRTGGYEQYF
TRBD2	12	TRBJ2-7	NA	TRBV5-4	TGTGCCAGCAGATTCGGCGGGGGCGAGCAGTACTTC	CASRFGGGEQYF
NA	15	TRBJ1-3	few	TRBV4-3	TGCGCCAGCAGCCAAGGTTGGGACACAGCATACACCATATATTTT	CASSQGWDTAYTIYF
NA	17	TRBJ1-3	NA	TRBV25-1	TGTGCCAGCAGTGAATATACCCGATTCTCAGGGGGAAACACCATATATTTT	CASSEYTRFSGGNTIYF
TRBD1	13	TRBJ1-4	NA	TRBV11-3	TGTGCCAACCGGACAGGGCAAAATGAAAAACTGTTTTTT	CANRTGQNEKLFF
TRBD1	13	TRBJ1-2	NA	TRBV29-1	TGCAGCGTTTCGGGACAGGAGAACTATGGCTACACCTTC	CSVSGQENYGYTF
NA	14	TRBJ1-3	NA	TRBV18	TGTGCCAGCTCACCAGGGGAGGCCGGGAACACCATATATTTT	CASSPGEAGNTIYF
NA	16	TRBJ1-5	NA	TRBV30	TGTGCCTGGAGTGACCCCCAGGGGATCAGAAATCAGCCCCAGCATTTT	CAWSDPQGIRNQPQHF
NA	13	TRBJ2-7	NA	TRBV5-6	TGTGCCAGCAGCTTGGGCAAGCACTACGAGCAGTACTTC	CASSLGKHYEQYF
TRBD2	16	TRBJ2-5	once	TRBV5-1	TGCGCCAGCAGCCTACGGACCTTGCGGGGGCAAGAGACCCAGTACTTC	CASSLRTLRGQETQYF
NA	15	TRBJ2-3	NA	TRBV5-1	TGCGCCAGCAAAGGACTATCCTCCCACCCAGATACGCAGTATTTT	CASKGLSSHPDTQYF
TRBD1	19	TRBJ1-5	NA	TRBV11-3	TGTGCCAGCAGCTTAAAGGAAGTTGGACAGGGGTTGAGCAATCAGCCCCAGCATTTT	CASSLKEVGQGLSNQPQHF
NA	16	TRBJ2-5	few	TRBV29-1	TGCAGTTCGGTCCCCTCCCCGGGACAAAGGGGAGAGACCCAGTACTTC	CSSVPSPGQRGETQYF
TRBD1	15	TRBJ2-5	NA	TRBV2	TGTGCCAGCACTAGAGACAGGGGGGAATGGGAGACCCAGTACTTC	CASTRDRGEWETQYF
TRBD2	16	TRBJ2-2	many	TRBV30	TGTGCCTGGGTGCCCGGGACTAGCGTGAACACCGGGGAGCTGTTTTTT	CAWVPGTSVNTGELFF
NA	10	TRBJ1-2	NA	TRBV19	TGTGCCAGTAGTACCAGGGACATCATCTTC	CASSTRDIIF
NA	15	TRBJ1-1	NA	TRBV18	TGTGCCAGCTCACCTATGGAGGGGAGGAACACTGAAGCTTTCTTT	CASSPMEGRNTEAFF
TRBD2	17	TRBJ2-1	NA	TRBV7-2	TGTGCCAGCAGCTTAGGGACTAGCGGGGGGACCTACAATGAGCAGTTCTTC	CASSLGTSGGTYNEQFF